The present entry profiles one TCR beta chain with its context. The data belong to a study of T cell responses to AZD1222 COVID-19 vaccine. V trimming: 4 bases; J trimming: 5 bases; junction bases outside the gene matches: 10. The CDR3 totals 16 residues. Germline values: CDR1 SGDLS, CDR2 YYNGEE. TCRdb keeps only in-frame clones here, not all; method: immunoSEQ multiplex PCR. The table has about 160,000 clones, roughly 90% seen once. The sequence derives from an adult in good health. Sequencing was performed on peripheral blood, taken on day 0 of AZD1222 vaccination. V is TRBV9 and J is TRBJ2-1; 9 bases match TRBD2. CDR3 loop: CASSPQRLAGNNEQFF. For the CDR3, the DNA is TGTGCCAGCAGCCCCCAGCGGCTAGCGGGAAACAATGAGCAGTTCTTC.